One sample yielded the 8 T cell receptor beta chains listed below, sequenced in a study of identical twins. TCRdb independently ran MiXCR on the 5' RACE reads; one entry per CDR3 protein. Of about 700,000 distinct CDR3 sequences listed, about 9.4% are singletons. This same sample was also part of a study on yellow fever vaccine responses in identical twins.

Sequencing was performed on PBMCs. The source is a woman younger than 35 in good health.

The rearrangement joins TRBV21-1 to TRBJ2-7; TRBD1, as called in the table, went unchecked against the DNA. TRBV21-1 is annotated as a pseudogene. The CDR3 is made up of 15 amino acids. For the CDR3, the DNA is TGTGCCAGCCTCATGGGTTCGGGGGCGCCCTACGAGCAGTACTTC. Its protein product is CASLMGSGAPYEQYF.

The gene calls are TRBV2 and TRBJ2-6; no reliable D call. The CDR3 runs to 15 residues. Germline V lookup: CDR1 SNHLY, CDR2 FYNNEI. V dropped 8 bases and J dropped 0 bases, with 11 bases sitting between them. CDR3 coding DNA: TGTGCCAGCGATTATCCCCTCTCTGGGGCCAACGTCCTGACTTTC. Amino acid sequence: CASDYPLSGANVLTF.

A few counts support this clonotype. CDR3 in DNA: TGTGCCAGCGGGACAGGGTACTATGGCTACACCTTC. Protein sequence: CASGTGYYGYTF. This chain uses TRBV6-2 or TRBV6-3 with TRBJ1-2, with 9 positions matching TRBD1. There are 12 residues in the CDR3. Germline V gene sequence: CDR1 MNHEY, CDR2 SVGEGT. Trimming took 8 bases from V and 3 from J; bases not matched to a gene: 1.

Only a few counts were recorded for this clonotype. This sequence joins TRBV7-3 and TRBJ2-1, with 15 bases aligning to TRBD2. In germline, CDR1 is SGHTA, CDR2 FQGTGA. V trimming: 3 bases; J trimming: 5 bases; junction bases outside the gene matches: 2. The CDR3 has 16 residues. The CDR3 nucleotides read TGTGCCAGCAGCTTTGGACTAGCGGGGGGGCACAATGAGCAGTTCTTC. Protein product: CASSFGLAGGHNEQFF.

V usage is TRBV15 and J usage is TRBJ2-1; D is undetermined. The V and J ends lost 0 bases and 4 bases respectively, with 4 bases between them. The CDR3 is 13 amino acids. Germline-derived CDR1 and CDR2 are LNHNV and YYDKDF (reference sequence). The CDR3 coding sequence is TGTGCCACCAGCAGAGAACCTTACAATGAGCAGTTCTTC. It translates to CATSREPYNEQFF.

The V call is TRBV24-1, the J call TRBJ2-3; D unclear. The CDR3 is made up of 12 amino acids. Germline CDR1 and CDR2: KGHDR and SFDVKD. V lost 12 bases to trimming and J lost 7 bases, with 16 bases between them. The CDR3 region has the DNA TGTGCCCCTATATTGGCACAACATACGCAGTATTTT. The encoded protein is CAPILAQHTQYF.

This clonotype was seen a handful of times. V is TRBV27 and J is TRBJ2-2, with a possible D match to TRBD1 (6 bases). This CDR3 contains 17 residues. Trimming removed 5 bases from V and 7 bases from J, with 23 bases in between. Germline V gene data show CDR1 as MNHEY and CDR2 as SMNVEV (reference sequence). The CDR3 DNA reads TGTGCCAGCAGTCCGACAGGATCCCCCTACACGAGCGGGGAGCTGTTTTTT. Amino acids: CASSPTGSPYTSGELFF.

The rearrangement links TRBV18 to TRBJ2-7; 9 positions match TRBD2. The CDR3 spans 14 residues. Germline V gene sequence: CDR1 KGHSH, CDR2 LQKENI. V lost 3 bases and J lost 3; bases outside the gene matches: 3. The CDR3 here is CASSPGLAFYEQYF. DNA of the CDR3: TGTGCCAGCTCACCCGGACTAGCGTTCTACGAGCAGTACTTC.